The 27 T cell receptor beta chains listed next were all sequenced from one sample in a study of blood T cell repertoires in COVID-19. Clones were read by immunoSEQ multiplex PCR, and TCRdb kept only the in-frame ones, dropping some. The sample gives 200,000 or so clones, approximately 81% of which show up once; 15% to 20% is in the top ten. The sample comprised peripheral blood. The receptor set was obtained from a person between 65 and 79 years old with COVID-19, enrolled during active disease.

This sequence joins TRBV4-1 and TRBJ2-1, with TRBD2 matching over 11 bases. V gave up 6 bases and J gave up 4 bases; unmatched junction bases: 5. This CDR3 comprises 15 residues. CDR1 and CDR2 (germline): MGHRA, YSYEKL. The CDR3 DNA sequence: TGCGCCAGCAGGGTAGCGGGGGGGATTTACAATGAGCAGTTCTTC. It translates to CASRVAGGIYNEQFF.

This clone has just one count. The chain recombines TRBV6-6 with TRBJ1-6; TRBD1 might be the D (6 bases). The V gene's germline CDR1 is MNHNY and CDR2 SVGAGI (reference sequence). V was pared by 5 bases and J by 5 bases, with 16 bases between. CDR3 length equals 16 residues. CDR3 loop: CASSQRPGEDNSPLHF. The DNA for the CDR3 is TGTGCCAGCAGTCAACGCCCAGGGGAAGATAATTCACCCCTCCACTTT.

V and J are TRBV7-9 and TRBJ2-1; D gene uncertain. The V end lost 6 bases, the J end lost 6 bases, and 12 bases lay between the germline ends. Germline CDR1 is SEHNR and CDR2 is FQNEAQ (reference sequence). This CDR3 contains 13 residues. CDR3 coding DNA: TGTGCCAGCAGTGGCCTCCTGATCAATGAGCAGTTCTTC. Amino acids: CASSGLLINEQFF.

The chain carries TRBV19 and TRBJ1-2; 9 bases map to TRBD1. V trimming: 7 bases; J trimming: 0 bases; junction bases outside the gene matches: 9. CDR3 size: 16 residues. In germline, CDR1 is LNHDA, CDR2 SQIVND (reference sequence). This CDR3 is CASNPGTGTSNYGYTF. The DNA of the CDR3 is TGTGCCAGTAATCCCGGGACAGGGACTTCTAACTATGGCTACACCTTC.

The chain uses TRBV6-6 and TRBJ2-7, with no clear D. V dropped 5 bases and J dropped 6 bases, with 11 bases sitting between them. The CDR3 loop spans 12 amino acids. Germline CDR1 reads MNHNY; CDR2 reads SVGAGI (reference sequence). The CDR3 DNA sequence: TGTGCCAGCAGTGGTATGTTTAGCGAGCAGTACTTC. Its protein is CASSGMFSEQYF.

The chain recombines TRBV13 with TRBJ2-3; D perhaps matches TRBD1 (6 bases). V gave up 4 bases and J gave up 10 bases, with 12 bases separating them. Germline assignment: CDR1 PRHDT and CDR2 FYEKMQ (reference sequence). The CDR3 is made up of 12 amino acids. DNA for the CDR3: TGTGCCAGCAGCTCTAGACAGGCGGCGCAGTATTTT. Encoded protein: CASSSRQAAQYF.

V usage is TRBV10-3 and J usage is TRBJ2-1, with 11 bases aligning to TRBD2. The CDR3 has 17 residues. With V trimmed by 4 bases and J by 5 bases, 10 bases remained unmatched. From germline, CDR1 is ENHRY and CDR2 SYGVKD. Written as DNA, the CDR3 is TGTGCCATCAGTGGTTACTTCGATAGCGGGAGGGACAATGAGCAGTTCTTC. This codes for CAISGYFDSGRDNEQFF.

This clone occurred once. The chain has TRBV6-5 and TRBJ1-3, with 10 bases that match TRBD1. Trimming took 6 bases from V and 7 from J; bases not matched to a gene: 3. Germline CDR1 is MNHEY and CDR2 is SVGAGI. The CDR3 is 13 residues long. CDR3 residues: CASSLGQGNTIYF. The CDR3 region has the DNA TGTGCCAGCAGCCTGGGACAGGGGAACACCATATATTTT.

The gene calls are TRBV5-1 and TRBJ2-7; TRBD2 aligns across 8 bases. Trimming removed 4 bases from V and 6 bases from J; junction bases left unmatched: 9. CDR3 length: 14 residues. Germline values: CDR1 SGHRS, CDR2 YFSETQ. CDR3 nucleotide sequence: TGCGCCAGCAGCCCGGACCCGGGGGGGGGCGAGCAGTACTTC. Protein sequence: CASSPDPGGGEQYF.

The chain combines TRBV7-9 with TRBJ2-2, with D uncertain. Germline V gives CDR1 SEHNR, CDR2 FQNEAQ (reference sequence). V was shortened by 8 bases and J by 5 bases, with 6 bases between the two germline ends. CDR3 length: 11 residues. The CDR3 DNA reads as TGTGCCAGCGCCGGGACCGGGGAGCTGTTTTTT. Translated, it gives CASAGTGELFF.

The V call is TRBV2, the J call TRBJ2-5, with 8 bases matching TRBD2. CDR1 is SNHLY, CDR2 FYNNEI, per germline. V shed 7 bases and J 4 bases; nucleotides not matched to a gene: 8. CDR3 length equals 14 residues. CDR3: CASKNGGGRETQYF. The CDR3 DNA follows: TGTGCCAGCAAGAACGGCGGGGGGAGAGAGACCCAGTACTTC.

This sequence joins TRBV19 and TRBJ1-1; D gene unclear. V was pared by 6 bases and J by 6 bases, with 11 bases between. Looked up from germline, CDR1 is LNHDA and CDR2 is SQIVND (reference sequence). The CDR3 loop spans 12 amino acids. This CDR3 is CASRGMEAEAFF. CDR3 nucleotide sequence: TGTGCCAGTAGAGGTATGGAGGCTGAAGCTTTCTTT.

The J gene is TRBJ1-4, the V gene TRBV10-3; D gene unclear. V was trimmed by 0 bases and J by 0 bases, leaving 14 bases between them. This CDR3 is 18 amino acids long. Germline CDR1 ENHRY, CDR2 SYGVKD. The CDR3 DNA reads TGTGCCATCAGTGAGTCCGATTCGTTGGGCCCAACTAATGAAAAACTGTTTTTT. Its translation: CAISESDSLGPTNEKLFF.

The chain employs TRBV2 and TRBJ2-5, with 12 bases identical to TRBD2. V dropped 5 bases and J dropped 5; count of bases not matched to a gene: 9. CDR1 SNHLY and CDR2 FYNNEI come from the germline V gene. The CDR3 extends over 16 amino acids. CDR3 sequence reads: CASSKTSGRTVETQYF. CDR3 in DNA: TGTGCCAGCAGTAAGACTAGCGGGAGAACTGTGGAGACCCAGTACTTC.

The chain is built from TRBV5-4 and TRBJ2-3; 13 nucleotides agree with TRBD2. The CDR3 totals 19 residues. With V trimmed by 3 bases and J by 4 bases, 14 bases remained unmatched. The germline V gene has CDR1 SGHNT and CDR2 YYREEE (reference sequence). The DNA for the CDR3 is TGTGCCAGCAGCTCCTCGACCTCGGGACTAGCGGGACCAGCAGATACGCAGTATTTT. It specifies CASSSSTSGLAGPADTQYF.

The chain combines TRBV4-3 with TRBJ2-2; TRBD1 is a possible D gene (6 bases). The V end was cut by 3 bases, the J end by 8 bases, with 13 bases between. Germline CDR1 reads LGHNA; CDR2 reads YSLEER. This CDR3 region has 14 residues. The CDR3 reads CASSHGQSGGELFF. CDR3 bases: TGCGCCAGCAGCCACGGACAGTCCGGGGGGGAGCTGTTTTTT.

This clone was seen a handful of times. This rearrangement joins TRBV2 to TRBJ2-7, with 8 bases lining up with TRBD2. The CDR3 runs 12 residues. J lost 3 bases, V lost 10 bases, and 5 bases had no gene match. The germline gives CDR1 SNHLY, CDR2 FYNNEI. CDR3 coding DNA: TGTGCCACCCGGGAGGGAAGCTACGAGCAGTACTTC. This codes for CATREGSYEQYF.

This sequence joins TRBV19 and TRBJ2-1, with 9 bases aligning to TRBD2. CDR1 and CDR2 from the germline V gene are LNHDA and SQIVND (reference sequence). V trimming: 4 bases; J trimming: 6 bases; junction bases outside the gene matches: 1. CDR3 length equals 13 residues. As DNA, the CDR3 is TGTGCCAGTAGTAAGCGGGAGGTCAATGAGCAGTTCTTC. This sequence encodes CASSKREVNEQFF.

In its sample, this clone was seen once. This chain links TRBV6-2 or TRBV6-3 with TRBJ1-1; D possibly corresponds to TRBD1 (5 bases). The CDR3 totals 12 residues. Germline loops: CDR1 MNHEY, CDR2 SVGEGT. V was pared by 4 bases and J by 11 bases, with 14 bases between. This chain's CDR3 is CASSSHRQWAFF. The CDR3 bases are TGTGCCAGCAGTTCCCACCGACAGTGGGCTTTCTTT.

J is TRBJ2-5 and V is TRBV9; TRBD1 agrees at 8 bases. J gave up 5 bases and V 0 bases, and 6 bases lay outside the gene matches. This CDR3 contains 15 residues. Germline V gives CDR1 SGDLS, CDR2 YYNGEE. This CDR3 is CASSVDPDRAETQYF. The DNA for the CDR3 is TGTGCCAGCAGCGTAGACCCGGACAGGGCTGAGACCCAGTACTTC.

The CDR3 nucleotides read TGTGCCAGCAGTGAATCCGGCTTAATAGGGAGGTACAATGAGCAGTTCTTC. Translating it yields CASSESGLIGRYNEQFF. The chain is built from TRBV25-1 and TRBJ2-1; TRBD2 might be the D (6 bases). The CDR3 has 17 amino acids. In germline, CDR1 is MGHDK, CDR2 SYGVNS. Trimming took off 1 base at V and 4 bases at J, with 17 bases between the two ends.

This chain joins TRBV27 and TRBJ1-6, with 7 bases lining up with TRBD1. The V and J ends lost 1 base and 6 bases, in that order; junction bases with no gene match: 12. Germline values: CDR1 MNHEY, CDR2 SMNVEV (reference sequence). This CDR3 is 18 amino acids long. CDR3 sequence reads: CASSLFSRGGETNSPLHF. DNA of the CDR3: TGTGCCAGCAGTTTATTCAGTAGAGGGGGCGAAACTAATTCACCCCTCCACTTT.

The V and J genes are TRBV24-1 and TRBJ1-1; 7 bases fit TRBD1. This CDR3 has 13 amino acids. Germline V gene lookup returns CDR1 KGHDR and CDR2 SFDVKD. Trimming at V came to 9 bases and at J to 5 bases, leaving 8 bases not matched to a gene. As DNA, the CDR3 is TGTGCCACCGACGACAACAGGGGTACTGAAGCTTTCTTT. This encodes CATDDNRGTEAFF.

This clone was counted a single time. This chain uses TRBV5-8 with TRBJ2-3; TRBD1 might be the D (6 bases). The CDR3 runs 16 residues. Trimming pared 3 bases from V and 0 bases from J, leaving 14 bases between. Germline V gives CDR1 SGHTS, CDR2 YDEGEE. CDR3 DNA: TGTGCCAGCAGCTACAGGGCTCAGGCTAGCACAGATACGCAGTATTTT. Translating gives CASSYRAQASTDTQYF.

This clone was seen only once. V usage is TRBV4-3 and J usage is TRBJ2-1; 7 bases fit TRBD2. Trimming cost V 5 bases and J 3 bases; bases outside gene matches: 16. The CDR3 is made up of 18 amino acids. CDR1 LGHNA and CDR2 YSLEER come from the germline V gene. This chain's CDR3 is CASSSSPSGTLSYNEQFF. The CDR3 DNA is TGCGCCAGCAGCTCTAGCCCCAGCGGGACTCTTAGCTACAATGAGCAGTTCTTC.

The genes are TRBV5-1 and TRBJ2-1; 10 bases are shared with TRBD2. The trim removed 2 bases at V and 6 bases at J, leaving 20 bases unmatched. The CDR3 extends over 20 amino acids. Germline V lookup: CDR1 SGHRS, CDR2 YFSETQ. The CDR3 spells CASSFGGARWSQREGNEQFF. In DNA form, the CDR3 reads TGCGCCAGCAGCTTTGGGGGGGCGCGTTGGTCACAGCGGGAGGGCAATGAGCAGTTCTTC.

The rearrangement links TRBV3-1 (or the pseudogene TRBV3-2) to TRBJ2-7; the D gene is possibly TRBD2 (6 bases). The CDR3 totals 14 residues. V was pared by 1 base and J by 3 bases, with 10 bases between. Germline loops: CDR1 LGHDT, CDR2 YNNKEL (reference sequence). This chain's CDR3 is CASSQGGVYYEQYF. The DNA for the CDR3 is TGTGCCAGCAGCCAAGGCGGGGTTTACTACGAGCAGTACTTC.